This TCR beta chain was retrieved from a study of blood T cell repertoires in COVID-19. In the study overall: Collection of acute and convalescent COVID-19 samples took place in the United States, Italy and Spain. PBMCs, B-cell-depleted T cells, or T cells provided the cDNA or gDNA that made up the material.

Germline CDR1 is MNHEY and CDR2 is SMNVEV (reference sequence). This CDR3 is 15 amino acids long. V dropped 4 bases and J dropped 8; count of bases not matched to a gene: 12. How the authors handled the data: Amplification of reference gene primers provided the estimated nucleated cell counts. Repertoires were generated with immunoSEQ multiplex PCR, while TCRdb's copy carries only in-frame clones and drops some. V and J calls and clone size are those listed in that table; D and trimming were worked out from the DNA. There are some 290,000 clones in the sample; roughly 90% occur only once, and 2.9% lies in the top ten. Enrolment of Seattle patients took place during active infection, and they were followed longitudinally. The table lists this clone with a count of one.

This sequence joins TRBV27 and TRBJ1-2, with 8 bases lining up with TRBD1. Material for sequencing was peripheral blood. The receptor comes from a woman aged 25 to 39 with COVID-19, enrolled during active disease. The CDR3 reads CASSSKAGGAGGYTF. The CDR3 DNA reads TGTGCCAGCAGTTCGAAGGCAGGGGGCGCAGGAGGCTACACCTTC.